This TCR beta chain came from a study of T cells in Graves' hyperthyroidism and ophthalmopathy. This clonotype was seen repeatedly, ten times or more. This CDR3 is built from 11 residues. The V and J ends lost 4 bases and 4 bases respectively, with 7 bases between them. Germline CDR1 is SQVTM and CDR2 is ANQGSEA. Amplification of TCR beta CDR3 regions used RNA as the template. HTBI primers were employed in a first-round RT-PCR of the TCR CDR3. From the multiplex PCR reads, TCRdb called clonotypes with MiXCR, one entry per CDR3 protein. The sample holds fewer than 600,000 distinct CDR3 sequences; under 15% are singletons and the top ten take under 20%.

The V call is TRBV29-1, the J call TRBJ1-1, with D unclear. The origin of this receptor is a woman aged 18-35 years with Graves' hyperthyroidism. The sequenced sample consisted of blood. The CDR3 bases are TGCAGCGTTGGGGTGCTCACTGAAGCTTTCTTT. Translation: CSVGVLTEAFF.